This T cell receptor beta chain was captured by sequencing in a study of identifying expanded T cells in peripheral blood. General study findings and limits: Roughly 1.1 clones differed between technical replicates, versus approximately 17 and 20 over time.

Germline CDR1 is MNHEY and CDR2 is SVGAGI. This CDR3 has 14 amino acids. The germline V and J ends were trimmed by 3 bases and 3 bases, with 11 bases remaining between them. This clone was seen repeatedly, ten times or more. What it binds is not known. Sequenced by immunoSEQ multiplex PCR; TCRdb stores in-frame clones only, minus some. The sample carries 81,000 or so clones, 84% recorded once. The sequenced material came from blood. This receptor was identified in a person between 18 and 75 years old in good health. The genes are TRBV6-5 and TRBJ2-5, with a possible D match to TRBD2 (6 bases). The DNA for the CDR3 is TGTGCCAGCAGTTATACGGGAGATGAAGAGACCCAGTACTTC. It yields the protein CASSYTGDEETQYF.